This paragraph reports one TCR beta chain. Its specificity is unknown. The data derive from a study of shared clonotypes between healthy human individuals. Across the study: Every donor yielded three CD4 naive, three CD4 memory, two CD8 naive and one CD8 memory plate. Findings of the study overall: Some naive CD4 clonotypes, approximately 4.5%, turned up in common across several donors.

CDR3 length: 17 residues. Trimming left V 0 bases short and J 4 bases short, with 18 bases between. Germline CDR1 and CDR2: SNHLY and FYNNEI. A 200 ng quantity of DNA, tens of thousands of T cell genomes, went into the sorted-subset replicate PCRs. Authors' data handling: Junction-only sequences without quality scores came from ImmunoSEQ, so filtering differed. Data came from immunoSEQ multiplex PCR; TCRdb stores just in-frame clones and leaves some out. D and trimming were read from the DNA, whereas the V and J calls and clone size are those reported in that table. The table records approximately 110,000 clones, 65% to 75% of them present only once.

The specimen was memory CD8+ T cells sorted from blood. Noted subset: CD45RO+ cells pooled with CCR7-negative TemRA cells. This rearrangement joins TRBV2 to TRBJ1-2; D is perhaps TRBD1 (5 bases). The sequence was obtained from a woman in her thirties in good health. CDR3 nucleotide sequence: TGTGCCAGCAGTGAAGCGCTTCTGTTAGGGGCTATCTATGGCTACACCTTC. Translating gives CASSEALLLGAIYGYTF.